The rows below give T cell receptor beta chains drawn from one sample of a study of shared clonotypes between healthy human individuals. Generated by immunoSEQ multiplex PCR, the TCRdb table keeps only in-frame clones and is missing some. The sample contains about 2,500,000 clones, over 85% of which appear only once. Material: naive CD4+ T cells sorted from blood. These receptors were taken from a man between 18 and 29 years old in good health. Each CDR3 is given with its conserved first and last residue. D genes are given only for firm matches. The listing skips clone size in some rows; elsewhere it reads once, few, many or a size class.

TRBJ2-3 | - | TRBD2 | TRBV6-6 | CASSSGLADTDTQYF | TGTGCCAGCAGCTCGGGACTAGCGGACACAGATACGCAGTATTTT
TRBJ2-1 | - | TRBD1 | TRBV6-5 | CASSRGTGPNEQFF | TGTGCCAGCAGCCGCGGGACAGGGCCAAATGAGCAGTTCTTC
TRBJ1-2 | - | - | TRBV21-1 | CASSKWGGGIPLYGYTF | -
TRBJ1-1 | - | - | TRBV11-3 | CASSFRGTEAFF | TGTGCCAGCAGCTTTAGGGGGACTGAAGCTTTCTTT
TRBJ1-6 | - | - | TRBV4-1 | CASSQDLGARNSPLHF | TGCGCCAGCAGCCAAGATCTGGGGGCTAGGAATTCACCCCTCCACTTT
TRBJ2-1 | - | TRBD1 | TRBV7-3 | CASSLTGTGIYNEQFF | TGTGCCAGCAGCTTAACCGGGACAGGGATCTACAATGAGCAGTTCTTC
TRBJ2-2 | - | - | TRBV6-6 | CASRSDRAGTGELFF | TGTGCCAGCAGATCTGACAGGGCGGGGACCGGGGAGCTGTTTTTT
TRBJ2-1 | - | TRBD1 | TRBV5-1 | CASSSTGYDYNEQFF | TGCGCCAGCAGCTCGACAGGGTACGATTACAATGAGCAGTTCTTC
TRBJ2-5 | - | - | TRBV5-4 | CASSLPLGETQYF | TGTGCCAGCAGCCTGCCCTTGGGGGAGACCCAGTACTTC
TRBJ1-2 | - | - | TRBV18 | CASSRESISLTMAPGYGYTF | TGTGCCAGCTCGCGGGAAAGCATAAGTTTAACTATGGCTCCGGGCTATGGCTACACCTTC
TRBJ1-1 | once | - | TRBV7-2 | CASSQIDGNTEAFF | TGTGCCAGCAGCCAAATAGACGGGAACACTGAAGCTTTCTTT
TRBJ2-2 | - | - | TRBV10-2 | CASRPGGGVLRTGELFF | TGCGCCAGCAGGCCGGGTGGGGGAGTTCTCCGCACCGGGGAGCTGTTTTTT
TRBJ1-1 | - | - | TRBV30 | CAKQGGTEAFF | TGTGCCAAGCAGGGAGGGACTGAAGCTTTCTTT
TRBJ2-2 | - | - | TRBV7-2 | CASSVQGGDTGELFF | TGTGCCAGCAGCGTACAGGGTGGTGACACCGGGGAGCTGTTTTTT
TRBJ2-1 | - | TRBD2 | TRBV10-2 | CASKLAGALYNEQFF | TGCGCCAGCAAGCTCGCGGGAGCACTCTACAATGAGCAGTTCTTC
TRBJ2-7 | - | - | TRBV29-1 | CSVEDPHRNYEQYF | TGCAGCGTTGAAGATCCCCACCGCAACTACGAGCAGTACTTC
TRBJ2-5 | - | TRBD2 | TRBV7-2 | CASSLGGTSGLKTQYF | TGTGCCAGCAGCTTAGGGGGGACTAGCGGTTTAAAGACCCAGTACTTC
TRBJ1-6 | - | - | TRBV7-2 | CASSTTGILYNSPLHF | TGTGCCAGCAGCACCACAGGGATTCTCTATAATTCACCCCTCCACTTT
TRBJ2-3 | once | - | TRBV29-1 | CSVAYPKITDTQYF | TGCAGCGTTGCATACCCAAAAATCACAGATACGCAGTATTTT
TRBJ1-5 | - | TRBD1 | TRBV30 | CAWSIQGAQHQPQHF | TGTGCCTGGAGTATCCAGGGGGCGCAGCACCAGCCCCAGCATTTT
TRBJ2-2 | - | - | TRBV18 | CASSPGRNTGELFF | TGTGCCAGCTCACCGGGGCGAAACACCGGGGAGCTGTTTTTT
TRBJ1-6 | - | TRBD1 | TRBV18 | CASSPPGQKNSPLHF | TGTGCCAGCTCACCACCGGGACAGAAGAATTCACCCCTCCACTTT
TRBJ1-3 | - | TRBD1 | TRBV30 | CAWSLSGTASGNTIYF | TGTGCCTGGAGTCTAAGCGGGACAGCCTCTGGAAACACCATATATTTT
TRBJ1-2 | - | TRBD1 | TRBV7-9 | CASSRGQGINYGYTF | TGTGCCAGCAGCCGAGGACAGGGGATAAACTATGGCTACACCTTC
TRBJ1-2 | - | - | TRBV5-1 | CASSLTGSPNYGYTF | TGCGCCAGCAGCTTGACAGGTTCCCCTAACTATGGCTACACCTTC
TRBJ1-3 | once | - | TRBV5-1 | CASSLAGDSGNTIYF | TGCGCCAGCAGCTTGGCTGGGGACTCTGGAAACACCATATATTTT
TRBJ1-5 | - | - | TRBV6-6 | CASSYSTGDQPQHF | TGTGCCAGCAGTTACTCGACGGGTGATCAGCCCCAGCATTTT
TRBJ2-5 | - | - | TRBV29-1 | CSVVGRLQETQYF | TGCAGCGTTGTCGGCAGACTCCAAGAGACCCAGTACTTC
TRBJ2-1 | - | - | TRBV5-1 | CASSESPYEQFF | TGCGCCAGCAGCGAATCCCCCTACGAGCAGTTCTTC
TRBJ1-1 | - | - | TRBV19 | CASSIGWGFMNTEAFF | TGTGCCAGTAGTATAGGATGGGGCTTTATGAACACTGAAGCTTTCTTT
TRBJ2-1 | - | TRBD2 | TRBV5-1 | CASSIRTSGSRGQFF | TGCGCCAGCAGCATACGGACTAGCGGGAGTAGGGGGCAGTTCTTC
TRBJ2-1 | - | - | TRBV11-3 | CASSLAGSSYNEQFF | TGTGCCAGCAGCTTAGCAGGGAGCTCCTACAATGAGCAGTTCTTC
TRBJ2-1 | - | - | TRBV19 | CASSMVHEQFF | TGTGCCAGTAGTATGGTCCATGAGCAGTTCTTC
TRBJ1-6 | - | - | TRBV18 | CASSPAGTFVELHF | TGTGCCAGCTCACCCGCCGGGACATTCGTCGAACTCCACTTT
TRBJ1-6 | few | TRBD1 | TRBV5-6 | CASSFDRGGNSPLHF | TGTGCCAGCAGCTTCGACAGGGGAGGTAATTCACCCCTCCACTTT
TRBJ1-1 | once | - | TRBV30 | CACETTGGSGTEAFF | TGTGCCTGCGAAACAACGGGGGGGTCGGGCACTGAAGCTTTCTTT
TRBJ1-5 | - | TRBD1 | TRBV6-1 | CAGGQGSVGNQPQHF | TGTGCCGGGGGACAGGGGTCCGTGGGCAATCAGCCCCAGCATTTT
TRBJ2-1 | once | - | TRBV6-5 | CASRRSNEQFF | TGTGCCAGCAGGAGGAGCAATGAGCAGTTCTTC
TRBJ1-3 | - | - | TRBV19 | CASSIEGGSPGNTIYF | TGTGCCAGTAGTATAGAAGGGGGAAGCCCTGGAAACACCATATATTTT
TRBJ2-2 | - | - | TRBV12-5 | CASGPSAGELFF | TGTGCTAGTGGTCCGTCCGCCGGGGAGCTGTTTTTT